This is a list of T cell receptor beta chains from one sample in a study of molecular identifiers for immune sequencing clone quantification. One entry per CDR3 protein results from TCRdb running MiXCR on the PCR reads. The sample lists about 640,000 distinct CDR3 sequences; just under 20% were seen once. Sequenced input: naive CD8+ T cells from blood, with Jurkat cell RNA spiked in. The origin of the receptors is a human donor in good health. Some libraries in this study had Jurkat cell RNA spiked in. CDR3s include the opening cysteine and the closing phenylalanine or tryptophan. Fields, in order: V gene, clone size, CDR3 protein. Some rows mark clone size as missing; the rest say once, few, many or name a class of expanded clone.

>TRBV6-5|many
CASSYSTGGQTDTQYF
>TRBV28|many
CASRGGALFMNTGELFF
>TRBV28|many
CASDDGQGANYGYTF
>TRBV6-5|many
CATQGRFNTGELFF
>TRBV6-2/TRBV6-3|many
CASSYLPSGGSTDTQYF
>TRBV6-1|many
CASSVPGTESYEQYF
>TRBV7-9|many
CASSFRLAAMNTGELFF
>TRBV4-3|few
CASSQVASGLGGELFF
>TRBV29-1|many
CSGMVNTEAFF
>TRBV7-9|many
CASSLAIGDQPQHF
>TRBV19|many
CASRTGIGTNEKLFF
>TRBV19|many
CASSKLAGPNQPQHF
>TRBV19|NA
CASSIGTGVTGELFF
>TRBV6-2/TRBV6-3|few
CASSYHRDRVGNEQFF
>TRBV27|many
CASAQGMLTEAFF
>TRBV12-3/TRBV12-4|many
CASSLEGITDTQYF
>TRBV7-9|many
CASSFTGHLIQETQYF
>TRBV11-2|many
CASSLTDPNYGYTF
>TRBV27|few
CASSGALNTGELFF
>TRBV28|NA
CASSLGSLDSYQPQHF
>TRBV7-2|NA
CASSRLSAGVVYNEQFF
>TRBV19|NA
CASSIASGTGNNEQFF
>TRBV6-1|many
CASSEMGQRNTEAFF
>TRBV18|few
CASSPPPYGVGTQYF
>TRBV7-9|few
CASSAHLAGYNEQYF
>TRBV7-9|NA
CASSPKTGWETQYF
>TRBV29-1|many
CSARNTEAFF
>TRBV27|many
CASLGGPAGGAFF
>TRBV6-1|many
CASSDPSSGGVVGETQYF
>TRBV28|many
CASSLGLAGPYNEQFF
>TRBV19|few
CASSIYGSAGEQYF
>TRBV11-2|NA
CASSLVLGLADVQYF
>TRBV9|many
CASSARDAGEETQYF
>TRBV27|few
CASSPDRARTYEQYF